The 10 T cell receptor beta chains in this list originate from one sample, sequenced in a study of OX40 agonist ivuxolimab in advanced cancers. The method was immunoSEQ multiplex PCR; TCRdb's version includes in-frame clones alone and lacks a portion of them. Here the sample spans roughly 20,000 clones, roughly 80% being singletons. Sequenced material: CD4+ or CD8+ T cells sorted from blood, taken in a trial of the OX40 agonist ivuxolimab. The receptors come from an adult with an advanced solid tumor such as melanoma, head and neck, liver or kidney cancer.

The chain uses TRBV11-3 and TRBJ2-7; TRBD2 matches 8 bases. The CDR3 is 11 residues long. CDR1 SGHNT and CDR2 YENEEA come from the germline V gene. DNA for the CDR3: TGTGCCAGCAGCTTAGCCGGGAGGGGAGTAGTC. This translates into CASSLAGRGVV.

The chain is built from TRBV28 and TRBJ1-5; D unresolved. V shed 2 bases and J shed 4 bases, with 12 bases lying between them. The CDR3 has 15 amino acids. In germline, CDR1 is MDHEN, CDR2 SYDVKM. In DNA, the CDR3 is TGTGCCAGCAGTTTAATCTCGGGAAGAAATCAGCCCCAGCATTTT. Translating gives CASSLISGRNQPQHF.

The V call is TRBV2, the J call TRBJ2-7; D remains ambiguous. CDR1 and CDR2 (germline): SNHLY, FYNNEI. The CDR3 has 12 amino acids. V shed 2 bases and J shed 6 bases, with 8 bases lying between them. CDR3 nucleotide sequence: TGTGCCAGCAGTGAACGGGTCCGCGAGCAGTACTTC. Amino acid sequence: CASSERVREQYF.

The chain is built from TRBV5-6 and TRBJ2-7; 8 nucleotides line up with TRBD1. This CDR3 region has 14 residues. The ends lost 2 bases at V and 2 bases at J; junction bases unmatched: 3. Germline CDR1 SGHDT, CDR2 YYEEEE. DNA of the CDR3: TGTGCCAGCAGCTTTGTGGACAGGGCCTACGAGCAGTACTTC. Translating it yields CASSFVDRAYEQYF.

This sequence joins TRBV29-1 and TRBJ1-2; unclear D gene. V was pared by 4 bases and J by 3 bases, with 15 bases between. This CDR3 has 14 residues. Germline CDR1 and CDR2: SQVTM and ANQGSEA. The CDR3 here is CSVGSPGRDYGYTF. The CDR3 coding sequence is TGCAGCGTTGGGAGTCCCGGAAGAGACTATGGCTACACCTTC.

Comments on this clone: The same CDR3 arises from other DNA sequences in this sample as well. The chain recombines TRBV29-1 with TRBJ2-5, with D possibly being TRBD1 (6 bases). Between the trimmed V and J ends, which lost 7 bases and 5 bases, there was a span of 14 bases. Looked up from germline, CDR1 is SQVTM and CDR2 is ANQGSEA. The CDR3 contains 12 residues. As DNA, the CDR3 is TGCAGCGCCGAGGGGGTGGGCGAGACCCAGTACTTC. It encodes CSAEGVGETQYF.

The CDR3 DNA sequence: TGCGCCAGCAGCCAAGAGCCATCAGTGGGGGAGACCCAGTACTTC. It encodes CASSQEPSVGETQYF. V usage is TRBV4-1 and J usage is TRBJ2-5; D remains ambiguous. This CDR3 spans 15 amino acids. The V end was cut by 0 bases, the J end by 5 bases, with 13 bases between. Germline V gene data show CDR1 as MGHRA and CDR2 as YSYEKL.

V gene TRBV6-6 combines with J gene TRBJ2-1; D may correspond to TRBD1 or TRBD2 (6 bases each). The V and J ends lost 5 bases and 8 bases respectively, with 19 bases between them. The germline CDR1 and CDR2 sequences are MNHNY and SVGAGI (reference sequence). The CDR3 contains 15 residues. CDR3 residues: CASSVKGGHNDEQFF. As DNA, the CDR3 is TGTGCCAGCAGTGTTAAGGGGGGACACAACGATGAGCAGTTCTTC.

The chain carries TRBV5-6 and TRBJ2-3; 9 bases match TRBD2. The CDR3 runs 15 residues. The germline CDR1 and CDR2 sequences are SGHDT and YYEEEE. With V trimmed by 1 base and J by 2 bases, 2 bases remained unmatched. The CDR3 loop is CASSLPSGTTDTQYF. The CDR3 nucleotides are TGTGCCAGCAGCTTGCCTAGCGGGACCACAGATACGCAGTATTTT.

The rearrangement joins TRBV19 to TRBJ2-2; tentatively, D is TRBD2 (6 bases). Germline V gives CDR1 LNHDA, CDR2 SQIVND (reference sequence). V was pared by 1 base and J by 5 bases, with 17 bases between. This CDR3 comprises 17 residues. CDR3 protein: CASSIVGRGEGTGELFF. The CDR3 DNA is TGTGCCAGTAGTATAGTAGGGCGCGGGGAAGGGACCGGGGAGCTGTTTTTT.